This passage covers 23 T cell receptor beta chains from one sample sequenced in a study of cytomegalovirus exposure and HLA in healthy donors. Both 60 Vbeta primers and 13 Jbeta primers went into the PCR. TCRdb keeps only in-frame clones here, not all; method: immunoSEQ multiplex PCR. This sample yields about 120,000 clones, of which 55% to 75% are seen a single time; over 8.5% belongs to the top ten. Sequencing was performed on PBMCs. The origin of the receptors is a woman aged 40 to 49 in good health and CMV-seropositive.

This clone was detected a few times. The chain employs TRBV19 and TRBJ2-7; a weak D match, TRBD2 (6 bases). Trimming took off 6 bases at V and 2 bases at J, with 11 bases between the two ends. The CDR3 spans 13 residues. Germline values: CDR1 LNHDA, CDR2 SQIVND (reference sequence). Written as DNA, the CDR3 is TGTGCCAGTAGCGAGGGAGGACCCTACGAGCAGTACTTC. This encodes CASSEGGPYEQYF. The complete variable domain, with remaining parts taken from reference TRBV19 and TRBJ2-7, reads DGGITQSPKYLFRKEGQNVTLSCEQNLNHDAMYWYRQDPGQGLRLIYYSQIVNDFQKGDIAEGYSVSREKKESFPLTVTSAQKNPTAFYLCASSEGGPYEQYFGPGTRLTVT.

The rearrangement uses TRBV29-1 and TRBJ2-7; TRBD1 matches 9 bases. Per the germline V gene, CDR1 is SQVTM and CDR2 is ANQGSEA. V was pared by 4 bases and J by 6 bases, with 7 bases of the junction left unmatched. The CDR3 runs 13 residues. This chain's CDR3 is CSVARTGEGEQYF. The DNA of the CDR3 is TGCAGCGTTGCCCGGACAGGGGAGGGCGAGCAGTACTTC.

This clone appeared a few times. CDR3 protein: CASSLEVGLTDTQYF. The CDR3 DNA follows: TGTGCCAGCAGCTTAGAGGTGGGACTCACAGATACGCAGTATTTT. The chain combines TRBV9 with TRBJ2-3; D is perhaps TRBD2 (6 bases). The V and J ends lost 4 bases and 2 bases respectively, with 14 bases between them. The CDR3 spans 15 residues. The germline CDR1 and CDR2 sequences are SGDLS and YYNGEE.

This chain uses TRBV13 with TRBJ2-7, with 8 bases lining up with TRBD2. The junction had 11 bases not matched to a gene; V was cut back by 0 bases and J by 1 base. The CDR3 runs 18 residues. Germline CDR1 PRHDT, CDR2 FYEKMQ (reference sequence). The CDR3 bases are TGTGCCAGCAGCTTAGGCCACCCCCTAGCGGGTTCTTCCTACGAGCAGTACTTC. The encoded protein is CASSLGHPLAGSSYEQYF.

This chain joins TRBV30 and TRBJ1-2; 8 nucleotides agree with TRBD1. Germline V gene lookup returns CDR1 GTSNPN and CDR2 SVGIG (reference sequence). The CDR3 has 15 residues. The V gene end was trimmed by 4 bases and the J gene end by 7 bases; junction bases not matched to a gene: 14. The CDR3 region has the DNA TGTGCCTGGAAAGAGCAGGGGGCTTTATTTGTTGGCTACACCTTC. It yields the protein CAWKEQGALFVGYTF. Full variable domain (rest looked up from reference TRBV30 and TRBJ1-2): SQTIHQWPATLVQPVGSPLSLECTVEGTSNPNLYWYRQAAGRGLQLLFYSVGIGQISSEVPQNLSASRPQDRQFILSSKKLLLSDSGFYLCAWKEQGALFVGYTFGSGTRLTVV.

The chain combines TRBV7-2 with TRBJ2-7, with 9 bases matching TRBD1. With V trimmed by 5 bases and J by 2 bases, 16 bases remained unmatched. Germline-derived CDR1 and CDR2 are SGHTA and FQGNSA. There are 18 residues in the CDR3. The CDR3 region has the DNA TGTGCCAGCAGCACCCCGGGACAGGGTCTTCTAAATGCCTACGAGCAGTACTTC. Translated, it gives CASSTPGQGLLNAYEQYF. Supplemented by reference TRBV7-2 and TRBJ2-7, the full variable domain reads GAGVSQSPSNKVTEKGKDVELRCDPISGHTALYWYRQSLGQGLEFLIYFQGNSAPDKSGLPSDRFSAERTGGSVSTLTIQRTQQEDSAVYLCASSTPGQGLLNAYEQYFGPGTRLTVT.

The sample holds one count of this clone. The chain is built from TRBV5-4 and TRBJ2-7; a possible D gene is TRBD1 (5 bases). The germline gives CDR1 SGHNT, CDR2 YYREEE (reference sequence). Trimming took off 2 bases at V and 1 base at J, with 16 bases between the two ends. The CDR3 covers 16 residues. The CDR3 reads CASSFGPPDKSYEQYF. The CDR3 DNA follows: TGTGCCAGCAGCTTTGGCCCCCCGGACAAGTCCTACGAGCAGTACTTC.

The rearrangement joins TRBV7-9 to TRBJ2-3; 10 positions match TRBD2. With 4 bases clipped from V and 1 base from J, the junction kept 5 bases outside the gene matches. Germline values: CDR1 SEHNR, CDR2 FQNEAQ (reference sequence). This CDR3 has 16 residues. The CDR3 protein is CASSSLAGVGTDTQYF. For the CDR3, the DNA is TGTGCCAGCAGCTCCCTAGCGGGAGTGGGCACAGATACGCAGTATTTT.

Comments on this clone: Other DNA sequences in this specimen translate into the identical CDR3. This sequence joins TRBV7-2 and TRBJ1-1, with D perhaps matching TRBD1 (6 bases). The CDR3 runs to 13 residues. V lost 5 bases and J 1 base, leaving 8 bases between the germline ends. Germline V lookup: CDR1 SGHTA, CDR2 FQGNSA. This CDR3 is CASSLDRNTEAFF. As DNA, the CDR3 is TGTGCCAGCAGCCTGGACAGGAACACTGAAGCTTTCTTT.

Concerning this clone: Other nucleotide sequences in the sample specify the same CDR3. The J gene is TRBJ2-7, the V gene TRBV29-1; a possible D gene is TRBD1 (6 bases). Trimming cost V 5 bases and J 3 bases, with 8 bases left between them. Germline CDR1 and CDR2: SQVTM and ANQGSEA. The CDR3 totals 11 residues. The CDR3 nucleotides read TGCAGCGTTCAGGACAGCTACGAGCAGTACTTC. This gives the protein CSVQDSYEQYF.

This chain uses TRBV4-2 with TRBJ2-1, with D perhaps TRBD2 (5 bases). Trimming removed 3 bases from V and 8 bases from J, with 14 bases in between. This CDR3 has 14 residues. Germline CDR1 LGHNA, CDR2 YNFKEQ. CDR3 DNA sequence: TGTGCCAGCAGCCATTTCAGCGGCGGGTATGAGCAGTTCTTC. As protein: CASSHFSGGYEQFF.

This clone was counted only a few times. The chain recombines TRBV5-4 with TRBJ2-5; D is possibly TRBD2 (5 bases). The end of the DNA fits TRBJ2-7 better, so the J call may be wrong. This CDR3 comprises 14 residues. Germline assignment: CDR1 SGHNT and CDR2 YYREEE (reference sequence). The CDR3 sequence: CASSLNRGSYEQYF. CDR3 nucleotide sequence: TGTGCCAGCAGCCTTAACCGAGGGAGCTACGAGCAGTACTTC.

The chain has TRBV7-9 and TRBJ2-1; TRBD2 is a possible D gene (6 bases). This CDR3 comprises 13 residues. CDR1 and CDR2 from the germline V gene are SEHNR and FQNEAQ (reference sequence). V shed 4 bases and J shed 6 bases, with 10 bases lying between them. For the CDR3, the DNA is TGTGCCAGCAGCTCGGACTATTCCAATGAGCAGTTCTTC. This sequence encodes CASSSDYSNEQFF.

V usage is TRBV11-1 and J usage is TRBJ2-4, with 10 bases matching TRBD1. CDR3 length equals 15 residues. V trimming: 6 bases; J trimming: 10 bases; junction bases outside the gene matches: 12. Germline V lookup: CDR1 SGHAT, CDR2 FQDESV (reference sequence). CDR3 sequence: CASRPTGGSGLIQYF. The CDR3 nucleotides read TGTGCCAGCAGACCGACAGGGGGCTCGGGATTGATTCAGTACTTC. Filled out from reference TRBV11-1 and TRBJ2-4, the complete variable domain reads EAEVAQSPRYKITEKSQAVAFWCDPISGHATLYWYRQILGQGPELLVQFQDESVVDDSQLPKDRFSAERLKGVDSTLKIQPAELGDSAMYLCASRPTGGSGLIQYFGAGTRLSVL.

This clone appeared once. The chain links TRBV7-2 to TRBJ2-2; 14 bases map to TRBD2. The CDR3 runs 17 residues. J was trimmed by 5 bases and V by 5 bases; bases with no gene match: 7. In germline, CDR1 is SGHTA, CDR2 FQGNSA. DNA of the CDR3: TGTGCCAGCAGCATGCGACTAGCGGGAGGGTATACCGGGGAGCTGTTTTTT. This gives the protein CASSMRLAGGYTGELFF.

This clone was recorded once. This chain links TRBV30 with TRBJ2-5; a possible D gene is TRBD2 (6 bases). Trimming took off 4 bases at V and 2 bases at J, with 11 bases between the two ends. This CDR3 comprises 13 residues. Germline CDR1 and CDR2: GTSNPN and SVGIG (reference sequence). The CDR3 bases are TGTGCCTGGACCCCGGGACTTCAAGAGACCCAGTACTTC. Translated, it gives CAWTPGLQETQYF.

This clone showed up just a few times. The chain recombines TRBV9 with TRBJ1-1; no clear D. Trimming took 3 bases from V and 6 from J, leaving 9 bases between them. This CDR3 is 12 amino acids long. Per the germline V gene, CDR1 is SGDLS and CDR2 is YYNGEE. The CDR3 sequence: CASSGGIAEAFF. The CDR3 region has the DNA TGTGCCAGCAGCGGAGGAATTGCTGAAGCTTTCTTT.

This chain uses TRBV28 with TRBJ1-4; 7 bases agree with TRBD1. The length of the CDR3 is 16 residues. V was pared by 3 bases and J by 7 bases, with 11 bases of the junction left unmatched. Germline V lookup: CDR1 MDHEN, CDR2 SYDVKM. This chain's CDR3 is CASSFPSYTGAEKLFF. CDR3 DNA sequence: TGTGCCAGCAGTTTCCCGAGCTACACAGGGGCTGAAAAACTGTTTTTT.

The gene calls are TRBV25-1 and TRBJ2-1; 9 bases are a match to TRBD2. This CDR3 is 15 amino acids long. The ends lost 0 bases at V and 8 bases at J; junction bases unmatched: 5. Germline V gives CDR1 MGHDK, CDR2 SYGVNS. The CDR3 DNA reads TGTGCCAGCAGTGAATACCTAGCGGGACCGGATGAGCAGTTCTTC. Its protein is CASSEYLAGPDEQFF.

As for this clone: Relative to the germline gene, one junction end is altered; a read error may explain this. V gene TRBV7-9 combines with J gene TRBJ2-7; 9 bases are a match to TRBD1. The CDR3 sequence is 17 residues long. The germline V gene has CDR1 SEHNR and CDR2 FQNEAQ (reference sequence). The DNA of the CDR3 is TGTTCCAGCACCCCCCCGGGACAGGGCGTGAGCTCCTACGAGCAGTACTTC. This codes for CSSTPPGQGVSSYEQYF.

The V and J genes are TRBV30 and TRBJ2-5; TRBD1 matches 10 bases. V shed 2 bases, J shed 7 bases, and the junction held 13 bases outside the gene matches. Germline V gene sequence: CDR1 GTSNPN, CDR2 SVGIG (reference sequence). The CDR3 has 16 amino acids. The CDR3: CAWSRDRGRLAGTQYF. Written as DNA, the CDR3 is TGTGCCTGGAGTCGGGACAGGGGCAGACTAGCCGGGACCCAGTACTTC.

This clone appeared a few times. The chain recombines TRBV4-3 with TRBJ2-7, with a weak D call TRBD1 (6 bases). The CDR3 consists of 14 residues. V was clipped by 1 base and J by 5 bases, with 12 bases between them. Germline V gene data show CDR1 as LGHNA and CDR2 as YSLEER. CDR3 in amino acids: CASSQGDIRHEQYF. The CDR3 region has the DNA TGCGCCAGCAGCCAAGGGGACATTCGTCACGAGCAGTACTTC.

The V and J genes are TRBV27 and TRBJ2-5; 7 positions agree with TRBD2. The CDR3 is made up of 13 amino acids. The V gene's germline CDR1 is MNHEY and CDR2 SMNVEV (reference sequence). V was clipped by 6 bases and J by 7 bases; unmatched bases: 8. The CDR3, as DNA: TGTGCCAGCAGGCGGGGACTATTAGGGACCCAGTACTTC. Its translation is CASRRGLLGTQYF.